One sample yielded the 10 T cell receptor beta chains listed below, sequenced in a study of T-cell memory formation after mild COVID-19. TCRdb passed the 5' RACE reads through MiXCR, listing each CDR3 protein once. Of 210,000 or so distinct CDR3 sequences listed, more than 9% are singletons. The sample was PBMCs or a T cell subset sorted from them (not recorded which). Receptors were obtained from a man aged 18-30 years who had mild COVID-19 (a few samples of this study predate the infection). Cell type and time point are not known.

The chain carries TRBV7-8 and TRBJ2-2; D call uncertain. The CDR3 is 11 amino acids. The V gene lost 6 bases and the J gene lost 5 bases, with 4 bases spanning the gap. Germline CDR1 is SGHVS and CDR2 is FQNEAQ. The CDR3 protein is CASRETGELFF. The CDR3 nucleotides read TGTGCCAGCAGGGAGACCGGGGAGCTGTTTTTT.

This clonotype has only a few counts. CDR3: CASTDRNSPGGENEQYF. The CDR3 DNA sequence: TGTGCCAGTACCGACCGTAACTCCCCTGGGGGAGAGAACGAGCAGTACTTC. This sequence joins TRBV7-2 and TRBJ2-7; the D call may be TRBD1 or TRBD2 (5 bases each). The V gene lost 9 bases and the J gene lost 5 bases, with 29 bases spanning the gap. This CDR3 has 17 residues. Germline assignment: CDR1 SGHTA and CDR2 FQGNSA.

This clonotype came up many times. V and J are TRBV4-2 and TRBJ2-5, with 7 bases matching TRBD1. The ends lost 3 bases at V and 5 bases at J; junction bases unmatched: 24. This CDR3 region has 20 residues. The germline gives CDR1 LGHNA, CDR2 YNFKEQ. CDR3 protein: CASSQPTTGAYPVSGETQYF. CDR3 coding DNA: TGTGCCAGCAGCCAGCCGACTACAGGGGCGTACCCGGTCAGTGGGGAGACCCAGTACTTC.

The J gene is TRBJ1-5, the V gene TRBV7-2, with 9 bases matching TRBD1. Germline loops: CDR1 SGHTA, CDR2 FQGNSA. The ends lost 5 bases at V and 5 bases at J; junction bases unmatched: 7. The CDR3 is 15 amino acids. CDR3 amino acids: CASSLRTGEDQPQHF. CDR3 sequence (DNA): TGTGCCAGCAGCCTAAGGACAGGGGAGGATCAGCCCCAGCATTTT.

The table lists this clonotype with many counts. This chain uses TRBV7-9 with TRBJ2-5; 7 nucleotides agree with TRBD1. The CDR3 runs 13 residues. Germline CDR1 reads SEHNR; CDR2 reads FQNEAQ (reference sequence). V was pared by 4 bases and J by 5 bases, with 4 bases of the junction left unmatched. The CDR3 DNA is TGTGCCAGCAGCTCAAGGGGGCCGGAGACCCAGTACTTC. It translates to CASSSRGPETQYF.

To note about this clonotype: The junction departs from the called germline gene at one end, perhaps through a read error. The chain links TRBV6-5 to TRBJ1-4; tentative D call: TRBD1 (6 bases). The CDR3 is made up of 15 amino acids. Germline CDR1 MNHEY, CDR2 SVGAGI. The CDR3 reads CTSSYVRDTNEKLFF. CDR3 sequence (DNA): TGTACCAGCAGCTATGTCAGGGACACCAATGAAAAACTGTTTTTT.

There are many counts of this clonotype. The chain carries TRBV29-1 and TRBJ1-1, with 8 bases fitting TRBD1. Trimming took 6 bases from V and 4 from J; bases not matched to a gene: 13. Germline CDR1 SQVTM, CDR2 ANQGSEA. The CDR3 totals 15 residues. The CDR3 here is CSVQDTGGAITEAFF. CDR3 coding DNA: TGCAGCGTCCAAGACACAGGGGGGGCGATCACTGAAGCTTTCTTT.

This clonotype was seen many times. The chain recombines TRBV5-1 with TRBJ2-2; D is perhaps TRBD2 (5 bases). The V gene lost 1 base and the J gene lost 2 bases, with 12 bases spanning the gap. The CDR3 has 16 amino acids. From germline, CDR1 is SGHRS and CDR2 YFSETQ. The CDR3 DNA reads TGCGCCAGCAGCTTGCGGTCCGGGGATAACACCGGGGAGCTGTTTTTT. It yields the protein CASSLRSGDNTGELFF.

This clonotype was seen more than once but under ten times. The chain carries TRBV28 and TRBJ2-7, with D possibly TRBD1 on 6 matching bases. The germline CDR1 and CDR2 sequences are MDHEN and SYDVKM. This CDR3 spans 14 amino acids. Trimming stripped 5 bases from V and 3 bases from J, with 14 bases between. CDR3 DNA sequence: TGTGCCAGCAGTCCCCCCGACAGGAGCTACGAGCAGTACGTC. It yields the protein CASSPPDRSYEQYV.

The chain employs TRBV12-3 or TRBV12-4 and TRBJ1-6; D perhaps matches TRBD1 (6 bases). With 10 bases removed from V and 10 bases from J, the gap between germline ends came to 20 bases. The CDR3 covers 14 residues. CDR3 DNA sequence: TGTGCCACCGACCAAGGGGGACGAGGGTCACCCCTCCACTTT. Its translation: CATDQGGRGSPLHF.